Below are 23 T cell receptor beta chains sequenced from a single sample in a study of identical twins. TCRdb re-called the 5' RACE reads with MiXCR, one entry per CDR3 protein. The sample has around 240,000 distinct CDR3 sequences; 5.5% to 8% are singletons. The same sample was also used in a study of yellow fever vaccine responses in identical twins.

Sequencing was done on a sample of memory (CD45RO+) T cells sorted from blood. The source of these receptors is a young woman in good health.

J is TRBJ2-2 and V is TRBV9; D is uncertain. The ends were cut back, 1 base at V and 7 bases at J, with 5 bases in the middle. The germline gives CDR1 SGDLS, CDR2 YYNGEE. The CDR3 runs to 12 residues. This chain's CDR3 is CASSVTGGELFF. CDR3 in DNA: TGTGCCAGCAGCGTAACCGGCGGGGAGCTGTTTTTT. Based on the CDR3 plus reference TRBV9 and TRBJ2-2, the full variable domain is DSGVTQTPKHLITATGQRVTLRCSPRSGDLSVYWYQQSLDQGLQFLIQYYNGEERAKGNILERFSAQQFPDLHSELNLSSLELGDSALYFCASSVTGGELFFGEGSRLTVL.

This clonotype was recorded only once. This chain joins TRBV19 and TRBJ2-5; 11 nucleotides line up with TRBD2. Germline CDR1 is LNHDA and CDR2 is SQIVND (reference sequence). The ends lost 4 bases at V and 5 bases at J; junction bases unmatched: 9. The CDR3 is 16 residues long. This chain's CDR3 is CASSTGLAGLRETQYF. Here the CDR3 DNA reads TGTGCCAGTAGTACCGGACTAGCGGGTCTGCGGGAGACCCAGTACTTC.

The sample holds many counts of this clonotype. The chain carries TRBV18 and TRBJ2-1; D may be TRBD2 (5 bases). V was trimmed by 4 bases and J by 9 bases, leaving 10 bases between them. Germline assignment: CDR1 KGHSH and CDR2 LQKENI. CDR3 length: 12 amino acids. For the CDR3, the DNA is TGTGCCAGCTCACGACTACTGGGTGAGCAGTTCTTC. It translates to CASSRLLGEQFF.

This chain links TRBV7-3 with TRBJ2-2; D is perhaps TRBD2 (6 bases). CDR3 length: 15 amino acids. Trimming left V 5 bases short and J 4 bases short, with 14 bases between. CDR1 is SGHTA, CDR2 FQGTGA, per germline. CDR3 residues: CASSTQMGGTGELFF. The CDR3 DNA follows: TGTGCCAGCAGCACCCAAATGGGGGGCACCGGGGAGCTGTTTTTT.

This clonotype came up a few times. V is TRBV20-1 and J is TRBJ1-6; D perhaps matches TRBD1 (5 bases). V lost 3 bases and J lost 0, with 12 bases in between. The germline V gene has CDR1 DFQATT and CDR2 SNEGSKA (reference sequence). The CDR3 spans 16 residues. In nucleotides, the CDR3 is TGCAGTGCTAGTAGGACAATGAGCTCCTATAATTCACCCCTCCACTTT. Its protein is CSASRTMSSYNSPLHF.

Note on this clonotype: A clone one base away is much larger, so this may be a read error. This chain joins TRBV5-1 and TRBJ2-1; D is unclear. This CDR3 is built from 15 residues. V lost 1 base and J 5 bases, leaving 13 bases between the germline ends. Germline loops: CDR1 SGHRS, CDR2 YFSETQ. As DNA, the CDR3 is TGCGCCAGCAGCTTGACTATCGGTTCTCACAATGAGCAGTTCTTC. Its protein product is CASSLTIGSHNEQFF.

This clonotype showed up many times. This chain links TRBV20-1 with TRBJ2-1; TRBD2 matches 9 bases. CDR1 and CDR2 from the germline V gene are DFQATT and SNEGSKA (reference sequence). With V trimmed by 4 bases and J by 4 bases, 8 bases remained unmatched. There are 15 residues in the CDR3. The CDR3 spells CSAITGTSLYNEQFF. In DNA form, the CDR3 reads TGCAGTGCTATCACCGGGACTAGCCTTTACAATGAGCAGTTCTTC.

The genes are TRBV20-1 and TRBJ2-1, with 9 bases fitting TRBD2. Germline values: CDR1 DFQATT, CDR2 SNEGSKA (reference sequence). This CDR3 is built from 15 residues. The V segment lost 1 base and the J segment 8 bases; nucleotides outside the gene matches: 9. CDR3 protein: CSARVQREVVDEQFF. The CDR3 coding sequence is TGCAGTGCTAGAGTCCAGCGGGAGGTTGTCGATGAGCAGTTCTTC.

This clonotype was picked up a small number of times. The CDR3 DNA follows: TGTGCCAGCAGTTACACAGGGGGGAACACCATATATTTT. Translated: CASSYTGGNTIYF. V gene TRBV6-5 combines with J gene TRBJ1-3; 8 nucleotides align to TRBD1. Unmatched junction bases numbered 1, after V lost 2 bases and J lost 7 bases. The V gene's germline CDR1 is MNHEY and CDR2 SVGAGI. The CDR3 contains 13 residues.

CDR3 region: CAIQRGSNSPLHF. CDR3 nucleotide sequence: TGTGCCATCCAACGGGGGTCGAATTCACCCCTCCACTTT. The chain has TRBV6-1 and TRBJ1-6, with D possibly being TRBD1 (5 bases). The V gene's germline CDR1 is MNHNS and CDR2 SASEGT. Trimming took off 10 bases at V and 7 bases at J, with 14 bases between the two ends. The CDR3 contains 13 residues.

This clonotype occurred a few times. The chain couples TRBV3-1 to TRBJ2-3, with unresolved D. In germline, CDR1 is LGHDT, CDR2 YNNKEL (reference sequence). Trimming pared 0 bases from V and 0 bases from J, leaving 7 bases between. The CDR3 is 15 residues long. The CDR3 region is CASSQDQTSTDTQYF. CDR3 nucleotides: TGTGCCAGCAGCCAAGATCAGACTAGCACAGATACGCAGTATTTT.

This clonotype was counted between two and nine times. V and J are TRBV19 and TRBJ2-3; the match to TRBD2 covers 13 bases. The germline V gene has CDR1 LNHDA and CDR2 SQIVND (reference sequence). The CDR3 extends over 16 amino acids. V was clipped by 5 bases and J by 2 bases; unmatched bases: 4. CDR3 in amino acids: CASSAGLAGFTDTQYF. The CDR3 DNA sequence: TGTGCCAGTAGTGCGGGACTAGCGGGATTCACAGATACGCAGTATTTT.

In its sample, this clonotype was seen once. The chain joins TRBV5-6 to TRBJ2-3; tentatively, D is TRBD2 (5 bases). The V and J ends lost 5 bases and 3 bases respectively, with 16 bases between them. CDR3 length: 15 amino acids. The germline V gene encodes CDR1 SGHDT and CDR2 YYEEEE. This CDR3 is CASRLGGISTDTQYF. CDR3 nucleotide sequence: TGTGCCAGCAGACTAGGCGGTATCTCGACAGATACGCAGTATTTT.

The chain carries TRBV20-1 and TRBJ1-5; a possible D gene is TRBD1 (5 bases). The CDR3 length is 13 residues. Germline CDR1 and CDR2: DFQATT and SNEGSKA (reference sequence). Trimming removed 4 bases from V and 5 bases from J, with 12 bases in between. CDR3 in amino acids: CSATRQRDQPQHF. The DNA for the CDR3 is TGCAGTGCTACCCGACAGAGGGATCAGCCCCAGCATTTT.

V gene TRBV20-1 combines with J gene TRBJ1-1; D perhaps matches TRBD1 (5 bases). V gave up 0 bases and J gave up 7 bases, with 15 bases separating them. The CDR3 is 14 residues long. Per germline, CDR1 DFQATT and CDR2 SNEGSKA (reference sequence). In nucleotides, the CDR3 is TGCAGTGCTAGAGATCGGAGGGGAAGTAGTGAAGCTTTCTTT. Translated: CSARDRRGSSEAFF.

This clonotype was detected a few times. The V and J genes are TRBV27 and TRBJ2-7; possible D gene TRBD1, 6 bases. CDR3 length: 15 residues. The V end was cut by 2 bases, the J end by 0 bases, with 11 bases between. Germline CDR1 reads MNHEY; CDR2 reads SMNVEV (reference sequence). CDR3 residues: CASSLQGFNSYEQYF. The CDR3 DNA reads as TGTGCCAGCAGTTTACAGGGGTTTAACTCCTACGAGCAGTACTTC.

The chain carries TRBV9 and TRBJ1-1, with 7 bases that match TRBD1. The CDR3 totals 15 residues. CDR1 and CDR2 from the germline V gene are SGDLS and YYNGEE. Losses at the gene ends were 4 bases for V and 4 bases for J; bases not matched to a gene: 10. As DNA, the CDR3 is TGTGCCAGCAGCCACCGAGAGGGGGCTTTCACTGAAGCTTTCTTT. Its translation: CASSHREGAFTEAFF. Looking up the rest from reference TRBV9 and TRBJ1-1 gives the full variable domain: DSGVTQTPKHLITATGQRVTLRCSPRSGDLSVYWYQQSLDQGLQFLIQYYNGEERAKGNILERFSAQQFPDLHSELNLSSLELGDSALYFCASSHREGAFTEAFFGQGTRLTVV.

This clonotype has a handful of counts. This chain uses TRBV5-1 with TRBJ2-1; D ambiguous. This CDR3 contains 15 residues. The V end was cut by 8 bases, the J end by 0 bases, with 15 bases between. Germline V lookup: CDR1 SGHRS, CDR2 YFSETQ. DNA of the CDR3: TGCGCCAGTAATAAGGGCCAAAGCTCCTACAATGAGCAGTTCTTC. Translation: CASNKGQSSYNEQFF.

This clonotype has more than one count but fewer than ten. V and J are TRBV6-1 and TRBJ2-1, with D possibly being TRBD2 (5 bases). Trimming took 8 bases from V and 0 from J, leaving 17 bases between them. This CDR3 is 16 amino acids long. Germline V gene lookup returns CDR1 MNHNS and CDR2 SASEGT. The CDR3 is CASASSSGYSYNEQFF. CDR3 DNA sequence: TGTGCCAGCGCCTCATCGAGCGGTTACTCCTACAATGAGCAGTTCTTC.

This clonotype was seen more than once but under ten times. This chain joins TRBV20-1 and TRBJ1-1, with D tentatively TRBD1 (5 bases). CDR3 size: 15 residues. Looked up from germline, CDR1 is DFQATT and CDR2 is SNEGSKA (reference sequence). V lost 3 bases, J lost 3 bases, and 17 bases lay in between. The CDR3 loop reads CSARGNSGGYTEAFF. The CDR3 DNA follows: TGCAGTGCTAGGGGGAATTCGGGGGGTTACACTGAAGCTTTCTTT.

This clonotype was counted between two and nine times. The chain has TRBV29-1 and TRBJ1-1; D gene uncertain. The CDR3 is made up of 14 amino acids. Trimming left V 4 bases short and J 1 base short, with 13 bases between. Per germline, CDR1 SQVTM and CDR2 ANQGSEA. The CDR3 reads CSVGFPPKNTEAFF. The DNA of the CDR3 is TGCAGCGTTGGTTTCCCACCAAAGAACACTGAAGCTTTCTTT.

This clonotype has a count of ten or more. The rearrangement uses TRBV4-1 and TRBJ1-6; possible D gene TRBD1, 5 bases. V was shortened by 1 base and J by 9 bases, with 16 bases between the two germline ends. The CDR3 spans 16 residues. Germline CDR1 and CDR2: MGHRA and YSYEKL. The CDR3: CASSQGQPGWASPLHF. The CDR3, as DNA: TGCGCCAGCAGCCAAGGACAGCCGGGTTGGGCTTCACCCCTCCACTTT.

The V call is TRBV5-1, the J call TRBJ2-7; 10 bases are a match to TRBD2. After removal of 0 bases from V and 2 bases from J, the junction contained 11 bases not matched to a gene. The CDR3 contains 18 residues. The V gene's germline CDR1 is SGHRS and CDR2 YFSETQ. CDR3 amino acids: CASSLGLAGGRLAYEQYF. In DNA form, the CDR3 reads TGCGCCAGCAGCTTGGGTTTAGCGGGGGGCCGTTTAGCCTACGAGCAGTACTTC. The full variable domain, with the rest looked up from reference TRBV5-1 and TRBJ2-7, is KAGVTQTPRYLIKTRGQQVTLSCSPISGHRSVSWYQQTPGQGLQFLFEYFSETQRNKGNFPGRFSGRQFSNSRSEMNVSTLELGDSALYLCASSLGLAGGRLAYEQYFGPGTRLTVT.